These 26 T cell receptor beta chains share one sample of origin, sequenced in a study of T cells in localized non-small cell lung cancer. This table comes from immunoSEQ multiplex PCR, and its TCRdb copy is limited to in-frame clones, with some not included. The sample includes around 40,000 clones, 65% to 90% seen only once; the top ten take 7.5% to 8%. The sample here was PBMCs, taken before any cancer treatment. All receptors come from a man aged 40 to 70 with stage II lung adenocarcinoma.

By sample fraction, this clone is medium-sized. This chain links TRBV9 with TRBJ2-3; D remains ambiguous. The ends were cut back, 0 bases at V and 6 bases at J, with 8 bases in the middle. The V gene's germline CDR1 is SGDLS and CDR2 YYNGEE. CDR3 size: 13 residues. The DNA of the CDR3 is TGTGCCAGCAGCGTAGATACGAAGGATACGCAGTATTTT. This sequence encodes CASSVDTKDTQYF.

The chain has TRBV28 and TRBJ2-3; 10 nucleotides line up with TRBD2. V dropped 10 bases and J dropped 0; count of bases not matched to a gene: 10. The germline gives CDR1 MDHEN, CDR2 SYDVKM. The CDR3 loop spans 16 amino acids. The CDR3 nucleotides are TGTGCCACTAGGACTAGCGGAACCGCTAGCACAGATACGCAGTATTTT. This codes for CATRTSGTASTDTQYF. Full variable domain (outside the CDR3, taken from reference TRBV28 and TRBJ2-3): DVKVTQSSRYLVKRTGEKVFLECVQDMDHENMFWYRQDPGLGLRLIYFSYDVKMKEKGDIPEGYSVSREKKERFSLILESASTNQTSMYLCATRTSGTASTDTQYFGPGTRLTVL.

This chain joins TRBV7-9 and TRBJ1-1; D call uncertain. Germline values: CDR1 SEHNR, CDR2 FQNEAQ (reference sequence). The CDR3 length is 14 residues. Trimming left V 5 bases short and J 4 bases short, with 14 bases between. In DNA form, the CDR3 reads TGTGCCAGCAGCCCGGGTGGTAGGCTCACTGAAGCTTTCTTT. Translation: CASSPGGRLTEAFF.

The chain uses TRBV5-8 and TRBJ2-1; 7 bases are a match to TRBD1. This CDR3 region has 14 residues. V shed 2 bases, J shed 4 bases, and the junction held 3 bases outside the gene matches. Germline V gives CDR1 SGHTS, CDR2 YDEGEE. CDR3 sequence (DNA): TGTGCCAGCAGCTTCCGGGACAGTTACAATGAGCAGTTCTTC. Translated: CASSFRDSYNEQFF.

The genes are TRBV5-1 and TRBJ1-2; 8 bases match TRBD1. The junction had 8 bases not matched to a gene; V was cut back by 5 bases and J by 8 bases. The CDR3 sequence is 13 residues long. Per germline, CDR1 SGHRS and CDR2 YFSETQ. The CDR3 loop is CASSPDRGKGYTF. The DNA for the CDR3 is TGCGCCAGCAGTCCCGACAGGGGTAAAGGCTACACCTTC.

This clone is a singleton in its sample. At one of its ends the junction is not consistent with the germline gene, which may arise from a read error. CDR3 sequence reads: CASSTRTENTEAFF. CDR3 bases: TGCGCCAGCAGCACCCGTACAGAGAACACTGAAGCTTTCTTT. The V gene is TRBV7-7, the J gene TRBJ1-1; no firm D call. The CDR3 runs to 14 residues. Germline lookup yields CDR1 SSHAT and CDR2 FNYEAQ (reference sequence).

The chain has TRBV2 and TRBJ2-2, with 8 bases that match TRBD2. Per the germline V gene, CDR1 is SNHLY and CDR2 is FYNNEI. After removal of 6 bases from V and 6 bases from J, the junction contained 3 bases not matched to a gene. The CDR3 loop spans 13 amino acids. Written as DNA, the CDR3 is TGTGCCAGCAGGATGACTAGCGCCGGGGAGCTGTTTTTT. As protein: CASRMTSAGELFF.

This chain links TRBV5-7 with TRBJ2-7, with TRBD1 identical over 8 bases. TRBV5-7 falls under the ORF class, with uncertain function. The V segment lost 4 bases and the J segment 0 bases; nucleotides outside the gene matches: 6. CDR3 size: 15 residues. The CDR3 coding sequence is TGTGCCAGCAGCCCCACCGGGACAGGCTCCTACGAGCAGTACTTC. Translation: CASSPTGTGSYEQYF.

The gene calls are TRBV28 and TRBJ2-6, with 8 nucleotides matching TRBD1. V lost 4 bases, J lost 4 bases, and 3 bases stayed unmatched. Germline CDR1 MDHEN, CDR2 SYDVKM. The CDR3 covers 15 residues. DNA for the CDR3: TGTGCCAGCAGTTCCAGGGGGCCCGGGGCCAACGTCCTGACTTTC. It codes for CASSSRGPGANVLTF.

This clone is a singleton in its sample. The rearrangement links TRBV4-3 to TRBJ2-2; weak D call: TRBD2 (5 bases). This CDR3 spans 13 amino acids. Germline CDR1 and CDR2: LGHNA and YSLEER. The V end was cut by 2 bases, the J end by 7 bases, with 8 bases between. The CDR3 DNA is TGCGCCAGCAGCCAAAGACTACTCGGGGAGCTGTTTTTT. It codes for CASSQRLLGELFF.

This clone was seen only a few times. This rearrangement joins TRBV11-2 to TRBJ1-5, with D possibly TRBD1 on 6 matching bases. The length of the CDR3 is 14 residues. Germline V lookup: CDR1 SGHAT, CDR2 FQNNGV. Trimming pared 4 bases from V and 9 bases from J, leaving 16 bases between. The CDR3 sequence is CASSSRGGGGPQHF. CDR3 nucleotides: TGTGCCAGCAGCTCCCGAGGGGGGGGTGGGCCCCAGCATTTT. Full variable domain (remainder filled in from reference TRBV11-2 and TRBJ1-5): EAGVAQSPRYKIIEKRQSVAFWCNPISGHATLYWYQQILGQGPKLLIQFQNNGVVDDSQLPKDRFSAERLKGVDSTLKIQPAKLEDSAVYLCASSSRGGGGPQHFGDGTRLSIL.

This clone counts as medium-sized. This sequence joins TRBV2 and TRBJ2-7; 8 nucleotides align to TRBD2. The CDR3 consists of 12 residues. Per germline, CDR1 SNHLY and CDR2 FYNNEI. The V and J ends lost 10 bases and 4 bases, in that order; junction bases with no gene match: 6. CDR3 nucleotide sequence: TGTGCCACCTCCCAGCGGGGGTACGAGCAGTACTTC. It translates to CATSQRGYEQYF.

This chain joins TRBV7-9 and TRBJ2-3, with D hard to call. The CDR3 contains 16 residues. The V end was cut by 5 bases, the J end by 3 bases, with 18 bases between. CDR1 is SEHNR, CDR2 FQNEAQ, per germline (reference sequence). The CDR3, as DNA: TGTGCCAGCAGCCCAGTAGTGGCGTTTGGGACAGATACGCAGTATTTT. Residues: CASSPVVAFGTDTQYF.

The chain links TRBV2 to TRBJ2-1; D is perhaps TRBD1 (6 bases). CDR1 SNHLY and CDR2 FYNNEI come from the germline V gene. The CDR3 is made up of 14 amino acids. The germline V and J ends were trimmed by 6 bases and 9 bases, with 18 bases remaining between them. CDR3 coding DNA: TGTGCCAGCAGGGGGACCACAGGGCTGGGTGAGCAGTTCTTC. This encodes CASRGTTGLGEQFF.

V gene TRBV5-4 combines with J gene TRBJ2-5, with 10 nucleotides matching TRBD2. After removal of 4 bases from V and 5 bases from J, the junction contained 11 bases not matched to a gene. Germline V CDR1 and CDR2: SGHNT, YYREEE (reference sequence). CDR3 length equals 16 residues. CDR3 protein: CASSKRTSGLGETQYF. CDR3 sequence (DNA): TGTGCCAGCAGCAAGCGGACTAGCGGCCTAGGGGAGACCCAGTACTTC.

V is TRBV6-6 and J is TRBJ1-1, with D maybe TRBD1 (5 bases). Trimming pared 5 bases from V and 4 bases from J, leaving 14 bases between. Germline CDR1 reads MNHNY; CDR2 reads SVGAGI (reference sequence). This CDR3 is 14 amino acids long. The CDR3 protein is CASSLMGGSTEAFF. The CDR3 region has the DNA TGTGCCAGCAGTCTCATGGGGGGATCCACTGAAGCTTTCTTT.

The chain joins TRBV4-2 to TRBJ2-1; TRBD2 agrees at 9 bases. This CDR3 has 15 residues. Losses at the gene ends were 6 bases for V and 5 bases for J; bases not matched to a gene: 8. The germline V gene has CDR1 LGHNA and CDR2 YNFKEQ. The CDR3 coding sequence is TGTGCCAGCAGTCGAGAGACTAGCGGTAACAATGAGCAGTTCTTC. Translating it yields CASSRETSGNNEQFF.

CDR3 region: CASSPYSGDPAGELFF. DNA of the CDR3: TGTGCCAGTAGTCCCTACTCGGGCGACCCAGCCGGGGAGCTGTTTTTT. The rearrangement uses TRBV19 and TRBJ2-2; D ambiguous. CDR3 size: 16 residues. Germline CDR1 and CDR2: LNHDA and SQIVND (reference sequence). The V gene lost 5 bases and the J gene lost 6 bases, with 19 bases spanning the gap.

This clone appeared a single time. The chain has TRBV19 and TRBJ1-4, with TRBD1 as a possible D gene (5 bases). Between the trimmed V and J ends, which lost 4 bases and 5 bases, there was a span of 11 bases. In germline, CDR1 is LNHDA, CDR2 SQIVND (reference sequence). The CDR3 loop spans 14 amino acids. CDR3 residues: CASSTQGVNEKLFF. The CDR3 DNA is TGTGCCAGTAGTACCCAAGGGGTCAATGAAAAACTGTTTTTT.

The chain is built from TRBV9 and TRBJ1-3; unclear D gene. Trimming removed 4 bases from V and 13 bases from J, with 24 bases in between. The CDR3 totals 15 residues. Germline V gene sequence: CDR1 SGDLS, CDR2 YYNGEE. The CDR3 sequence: CASSREGHGNTEIYF. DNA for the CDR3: TGTGCCAGCAGCAGAGAAGGGCATGGAAACACCGAAATATATTTT.

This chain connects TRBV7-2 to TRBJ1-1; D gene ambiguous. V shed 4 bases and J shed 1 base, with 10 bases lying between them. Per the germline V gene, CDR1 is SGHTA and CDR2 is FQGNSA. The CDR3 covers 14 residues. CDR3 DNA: TGTGCCAGCAGCTCCCTAGGGAAGAACACTGAAGCTTTCTTT. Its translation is CASSSLGKNTEAFF.

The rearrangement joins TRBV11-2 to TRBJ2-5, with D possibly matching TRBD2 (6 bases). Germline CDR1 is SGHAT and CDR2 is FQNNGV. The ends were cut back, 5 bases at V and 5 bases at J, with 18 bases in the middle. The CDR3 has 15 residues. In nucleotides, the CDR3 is TGTGCCAGCAGCCGACTAGTTCCCCTCCAGGAGACCCAGTACTTC. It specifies CASSRLVPLQETQYF.

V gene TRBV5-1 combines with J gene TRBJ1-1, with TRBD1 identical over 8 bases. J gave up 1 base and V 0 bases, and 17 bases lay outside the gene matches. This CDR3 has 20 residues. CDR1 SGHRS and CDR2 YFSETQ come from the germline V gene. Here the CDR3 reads CASSLGEKAWGGQGNTEAFF. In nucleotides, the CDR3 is TGCGCCAGCAGCTTGGGGGAGAAAGCCTGGGGTGGACAGGGGAACACTGAAGCTTTCTTT.

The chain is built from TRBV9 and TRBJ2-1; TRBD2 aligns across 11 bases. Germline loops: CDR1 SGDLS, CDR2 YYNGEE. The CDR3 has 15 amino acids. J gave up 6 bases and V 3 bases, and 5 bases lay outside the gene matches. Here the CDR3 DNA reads TGTGCCAGCAGCGCCCGACTAGCGGGATTCAATGAGCAGTTCTTC. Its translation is CASSARLAGFNEQFF.

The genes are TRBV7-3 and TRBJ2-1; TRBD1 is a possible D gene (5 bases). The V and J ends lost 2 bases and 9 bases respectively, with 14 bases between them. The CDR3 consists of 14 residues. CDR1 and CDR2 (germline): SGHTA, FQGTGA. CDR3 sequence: CASSLQGRVSEQFF. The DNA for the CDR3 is TGTGCCAGCAGCTTACAGGGTAGGGTAAGTGAGCAGTTCTTC.

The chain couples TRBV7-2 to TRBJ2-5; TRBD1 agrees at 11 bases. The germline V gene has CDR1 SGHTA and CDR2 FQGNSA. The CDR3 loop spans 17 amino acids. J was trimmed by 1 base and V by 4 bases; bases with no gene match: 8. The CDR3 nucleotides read TGTGCCAGCAGCTCACCCGGGACAGGGGGGTTCCAAGAGACCCAGTACTTC. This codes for CASSSPGTGGFQETQYF.